These 6 T cell receptor beta chains were all obtained from the same sample, sequenced in a study of cytomegalovirus exposure and HLA in healthy donors. PCR primers comprised 60 Vbeta and 13 Jbeta primers. This table comes from immunoSEQ multiplex PCR, and its TCRdb copy is limited to in-frame clones, with some not included. Counted here are about 130,000 clones, about 80% occurring once; the ten biggest clones make up roughly 2.5%. The sample consisted of PBMCs. The source of these receptors is a man under 40 in good health and CMV-seronegative.

The chain has TRBV5-1 and TRBJ2-7, with 10 bases that match TRBD2. The V and J ends lost 0 bases and 4 bases, in that order; junction bases with no gene match: 7. The CDR3 extends over 16 amino acids. Germline V gene data show CDR1 as SGHRS and CDR2 as YFSETQ. CDR3: CASSLASGRAPYEQYF. CDR3 sequence (DNA): TGCGCCAGCAGCTTGGCAAGCGGGAGGGCCCCATACGAGCAGTACTTC.

This clone was seen a single time. DNA of the CDR3: TGTGCCACGAGGTTAGAGCCGCGGCATTACACTGAAGCTTTCTTT. Amino acid sequence: CATRLEPRHYTEAFF. The chain combines TRBV28 with TRBJ1-1; D gene unclear. The germline gives CDR1 MDHEN, CDR2 SYDVKM. Between the trimmed V and J ends, which lost 10 bases and 3 bases, there was a span of 21 bases. The CDR3 length is 15 residues.

Of note for this clone: Sequence at one end of the junction differs from germline and may be a read error. The V call is TRBV6-5, the J call TRBJ1-2, with D perhaps matching TRBD1 (5 bases). CDR1 and CDR2 (germline): MNHEY, SVGAGI. CDR3 size: 13 residues. As DNA, the CDR3 is TGTGCCAGCAGGGTCGGGACTAACTATGGCTACCCCTTC. Translated, it gives CASRVGTNYGYPF.

V gene TRBV9 combines with J gene TRBJ1-2; D perhaps matches TRBD1 (6 bases). The ends were cut back, 3 bases at V and 1 base at J, with 13 bases in the middle. This CDR3 has 15 amino acids. Germline assignment: CDR1 SGDLS and CDR2 YYNGEE. As DNA, the CDR3 is TGTGCCAGCAGCGCTGACAGGAGCTATAACTATGGCTACACCTTC. It is translated as CASSADRSYNYGYTF.

V gene TRBV5-4 combines with J gene TRBJ2-5; no clear D. CDR1 is SGHNT, CDR2 YYREEE, per germline (reference sequence). CDR3 length: 13 amino acids. Trimming took off 0 bases at V and 2 bases at J, with 5 bases between the two ends. The CDR3 DNA reads TGTGCCAGCAGCTTGGATATACAAGAGACCCAGTACTTC. Its protein is CASSLDIQETQYF.

The chain joins TRBV19 to TRBJ1-2, with a weak D call TRBD1 (6 bases). V was cut by 2 bases and J by 7 bases, with 14 bases left in between. This CDR3 is built from 14 residues. Germline CDR1 and CDR2: LNHDA and SQIVND (reference sequence). The CDR3 spells CASSILQGSGGYTF. The CDR3 DNA is TGTGCCAGTAGTATACTACAGGGAAGTGGTGGCTACACCTTC.